The 20 T cell receptor beta chains in this list originate from one sample, sequenced in a study of blood T cell repertoires in COVID-19. Assay used: immunoSEQ multiplex PCR; TCRdb lists only in-frame clones, some missing. The sample gives approximately 100,000 clones, less than 85% of which show up once; about 4.7% is in the top ten. The sequenced sample consisted of peripheral blood. Every receptor here comes from a human donor in a cohort sampled during active or convalescent COVID-19.

The V gene is TRBV10-3, the J gene TRBJ1-6, with TRBD1 matching 7 bases. V dropped 6 bases and J dropped 6; count of bases not matched to a gene: 5. CDR1 and CDR2 from the germline V gene are ENHRY and SYGVKD. The CDR3 loop spans 14 amino acids. This chain's CDR3 is CAIRTGTVNSPLHF. DNA of the CDR3: TGTGCCATCAGGACCGGGACAGTTAATTCACCCCTCCACTTT.

The chain carries TRBV7-9 and TRBJ2-3; TRBD1 might be the D (6 bases). Deletions cut 3 bases from V and 0 bases from J, with 16 bases between. This CDR3 is 17 amino acids long. Germline CDR1 reads SEHNR; CDR2 reads FQNEAQ (reference sequence). This chain's CDR3 is CASSFRNTGTSTDTQYF. DNA of the CDR3: TGTGCCAGCAGCTTTAGAAACACAGGGACGAGCACAGATACGCAGTATTTT.

The V gene is TRBV28, the J gene TRBJ1-2, with 7 bases fitting TRBD1. The J segment lost 7 bases and the V segment lost 5 bases, leaving 10 bases of the junction unmatched. The CDR3 spans 14 residues. Germline V gene lookup returns CDR1 MDHEN and CDR2 SYDVKM. The CDR3 DNA is TGTGCCAGCAGTAGGCGGGACAGATTTACTGGCTACACCTTC. Its protein is CASSRRDRFTGYTF.

The rearrangement links TRBV7-2 to TRBJ2-3; tentatively, D is TRBD2 (6 bases). CDR1 SGHTA and CDR2 FQGNSA come from the germline V gene. V lost 3 bases, J lost 6 bases, and 19 bases lay in between. This CDR3 comprises 16 residues. In nucleotides, the CDR3 is TGTGCCAGCAGCTTTACCCGGGGCAGGGACTGGGATACGCAGTATTTT. Translation gives CASSFTRGRDWDTQYF.

CDR3 DNA: TGTGCCGGGGGGGACCCTCCTCGGGGCACTGAAGCTTTCTTT. Its translation: CAGGDPPRGTEAFF. The V and J genes are TRBV3-1 (or the pseudogene TRBV3-2) and TRBJ1-1, with D possibly TRBD1 on 5 matching bases. The ends were cut back, 11 bases at V and 4 bases at J, with 20 bases in the middle. The CDR3 runs to 14 residues. CDR1 and CDR2 (germline): LGHDT, YNNKEL (reference sequence).

This rearrangement joins TRBV28 to TRBJ1-5; 7 bases fit TRBD1. This CDR3 is built from 12 residues. V lost 4 bases to trimming and J lost 13 bases; unmatched junction nucleotides: 7. The V gene's germline CDR1 is MDHEN and CDR2 SYDVKM. For the CDR3, the DNA is TGTGCCAGCAGTTCACCCCCCAGGGGGCAGCATTTT. Amino acids: CASSSPPRGQHF.

The chain recombines TRBV20-1 with TRBJ2-7; D is ambiguous. Trimming took 7 bases from V and 2 from J, leaving 9 bases between them. The CDR3 loop spans 11 amino acids. Germline V gene sequence: CDR1 DFQATT, CDR2 SNEGSKA (reference sequence). The CDR3 spells CSVAQTYEQYF. The CDR3 DNA follows: TGCAGTGTAGCACAAACCTACGAGCAGTACTTC.

Only a few counts were recorded for this clone. V gene TRBV7-9 combines with J gene TRBJ2-7; D is undetermined. Trimming shortened V by 1 base and J by 0 bases, and 13 bases separated the two germline ends. The CDR3 has 16 amino acids. Germline values: CDR1 SEHNR, CDR2 FQNEAQ (reference sequence). Here the CDR3 reads CASSLDAGASSYEQYF. Here the CDR3 DNA reads TGTGCCAGCAGCTTAGACGCAGGTGCCAGCTCCTACGAGCAGTACTTC.

This chain links TRBV18 with TRBJ1-5; maybe TRBD1 (6 bases). Germline assignment: CDR1 KGHSH and CDR2 LQKENI. CDR3 length equals 14 residues. V lost 2 bases and J 6 bases, leaving 11 bases between the germline ends. CDR3 amino acids: CASSPSAGAQPQHF. For the CDR3, the DNA is TGTGCCAGCTCACCATCCGCAGGGGCTCAGCCCCAGCATTTT. Full variable domain (remainder filled in from reference TRBV18 and TRBJ1-5): NAGVMQNPRHLVRRRGQEARLRCSPMKGHSHVYWYRQLPEEGLKFMVYLQKENIIDESGMPKERFSAEFPKEGPSILRIQQVVRGDSAAYFCASSPSAGAQPQHFGDGTRLSIL.

The chain links TRBV7-9 to TRBJ1-6, with unresolved D. The CDR3 runs to 16 residues. V was shortened by 1 base and J by 0 bases, with 7 bases between the two germline ends. The germline CDR1 and CDR2 sequences are SEHNR and FQNEAQ (reference sequence). CDR3 in DNA: TGTGCCAGCAGCTTAGTCCAGTCCTCCTATAATTCACCCCTCCACTTT. It specifies CASSLVQSSYNSPLHF. The whole variable domain, remainder taken from reference TRBV7-9 and TRBJ1-6, is DTGVSQNPRHKITKRGQNVTFRCDPISEHNRLYWYRQTLGQGPEFLTYFQNEAQLEKSRLLSDRFSAERPKGSFSTLEIQRTEQGDSAMYLCASSLVQSSYNSPLHFGNGTRLTVT.

This clone was counted a single time. The chain uses TRBV5-6 and TRBJ1-2, with 7 bases aligning to TRBD1. The CDR3 contains 14 residues. The V segment lost 8 bases and the J segment 8 bases; nucleotides outside the gene matches: 15. Germline assignment: CDR1 SGHDT and CDR2 YYEEEE. The CDR3 protein is CASTGDRLTGGYTF. The CDR3 DNA follows: TGTGCCAGTACTGGGGACAGACTTACAGGGGGCTACACCTTC.

The chain combines TRBV6-5 with TRBJ1-2; 7 bases align to TRBD1. The CDR3 runs 13 residues. Losses at the gene ends were 7 bases for V and 4 bases for J; bases not matched to a gene: 6. Germline V lookup: CDR1 MNHEY, CDR2 SVGAGI. CDR3 sequence reads: CASIVTGTYGYTF. The CDR3 DNA sequence: TGTGCCAGCATCGTGACAGGGACCTATGGCTACACCTTC.

The rearrangement links TRBV3-1 (or the pseudogene TRBV3-2) to TRBJ1-6; TRBD1 aligns across 7 bases. The germline V gene has CDR1 LGHDT and CDR2 YNNKEL (reference sequence). The CDR3 length is 14 residues. With 6 bases clipped from V and 7 bases from J, the junction kept 6 bases outside the gene matches. CDR3 in DNA: TGTGCCAGCAGGCGACAGGGACCGAATTCACCCCTCCACTTT. Protein: CASRRQGPNSPLHF.

The CDR3: CASSQLGESEKLFF. DNA for the CDR3: TGTGCCAGCAGCCAGCTAGGGGAAAGTGAAAAACTGTTTTTT. V is TRBV3-1 (or the pseudogene TRBV3-2) and J is TRBJ1-4; weak D call: TRBD1 (5 bases). The CDR3 is 14 amino acids. Per germline, CDR1 LGHDT and CDR2 YNNKEL (reference sequence). Trimming shortened V by 3 bases and J by 7 bases, and 12 bases separated the two germline ends.

V and J are TRBV2 and TRBJ1-1; no clear D. The CDR3 sequence is 16 residues long. The germline gives CDR1 SNHLY, CDR2 FYNNEI. V was shortened by 1 base and J by 3 bases, with 15 bases between the two germline ends. Written as DNA, the CDR3 is TGTGCCAGCAGTGAAGTTCCGGTACCGGCGGACACTGAAGCTTTCTTT. Protein sequence: CASSEVPVPADTEAFF.

This clone was counted only a few times. The rearrangement links TRBV19 to TRBJ1-2; D is undetermined. This CDR3 has 14 amino acids. The V gene's germline CDR1 is LNHDA and CDR2 SQIVND (reference sequence). V shed 4 bases and J shed 4 bases, with 13 bases lying between them. The CDR3, as DNA: TGTGCCAGTAGTAACAACGGAGGTTTCTATGGCTACACCTTC. Translated: CASSNNGGFYGYTF.

There are a few counts of this clone. The V call is TRBV6-2 or TRBV6-3, the J call TRBJ2-7; 7 nucleotides match TRBD1. Germline CDR1 MNHEY, CDR2 SVGEGT. V gave up 2 bases and J gave up 3 bases; unmatched junction bases: 4. CDR3 size: 14 residues. CDR3 amino acids: CASSYRTGNYEQYF. Here the CDR3 DNA reads TGTGCCAGCAGTTACCGGACAGGCAACTACGAGCAGTACTTC.

The chain links TRBV2 to TRBJ2-2, with 9 nucleotides matching TRBD1. V lost 3 bases and J lost 3; bases outside the gene matches: 2. Germline loops: CDR1 SNHLY, CDR2 FYNNEI. The CDR3 has 15 amino acids. This CDR3 reads CASSEGTGYTGELFF. CDR3 DNA sequence: TGTGCCAGCAGTGAGGGGACAGGGTACACCGGGGAGCTGTTTTTT.

CDR3 coding DNA: TGTGCCAGCAGCGCGAACTCGGGGGGGCAAGGCTACACCTTC. Protein sequence: CASSANSGGQGYTF. The chain uses TRBV7-9 and TRBJ1-2, with D possibly matching TRBD1 (6 bases). Germline lookup yields CDR1 SEHNR and CDR2 FQNEAQ (reference sequence). The CDR3 has 14 amino acids. The V and J ends lost 5 bases and 8 bases respectively, with 18 bases between them.

The CDR3 spells CASSHSTSYGYTF. In DNA, the CDR3 is TGTGCCAGCAGTCACTCTACCTCCTATGGCTACACCTTC. The V call is TRBV12-3 or TRBV12-4, the J call TRBJ1-2; no clear D. The V and J ends lost 5 bases and 4 bases respectively, with 11 bases between them. CDR3 length: 13 residues.